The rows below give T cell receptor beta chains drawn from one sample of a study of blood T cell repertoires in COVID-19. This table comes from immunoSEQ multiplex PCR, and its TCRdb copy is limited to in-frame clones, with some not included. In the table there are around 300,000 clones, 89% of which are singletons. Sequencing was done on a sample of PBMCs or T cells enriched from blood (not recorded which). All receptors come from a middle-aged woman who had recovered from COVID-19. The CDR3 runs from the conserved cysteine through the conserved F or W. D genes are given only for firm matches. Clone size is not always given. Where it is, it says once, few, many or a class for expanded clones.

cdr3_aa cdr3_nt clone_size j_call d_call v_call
CASVRDWSSYEQYF TGTGCCAGCGTCCGGGACTGGAGCTCCTACGAGCAGTACTTC - TRBJ2-7 - TRBV2
CASSQKGLAGWYEQYF TGTGCCAGCAGCCAGAAGGGACTAGCGGGATGGTACGAGCAGTACTTC - TRBJ2-7 TRBD2 TRBV5-4
CASSSTPGEDSPLHF TGTGCCAGCAGCTCAACCCCAGGGGAAGACTCACCCCTCCACTTT - TRBJ1-6 - TRBV11-3
CASSLRGRGLSYEQYF TGCGCCAGCAGCTTGCGCGGCAGGGGGCTCTCCTACGAGCAGTACTTC - TRBJ2-7 TRBD1 TRBV5-1
CASSPRGQGITDTQYF TGCGCCAGCAGCCCCCGCGGACAGGGGATCACAGATACGCAGTATTTT - TRBJ2-3 TRBD1 TRBV5-1
CASSPSTGTRSSYNSPLHF TGTGCCAGCTCACCATCGACAGGGACACGTAGCTCCTATAATTCACCCCTCCACTTT - TRBJ1-6 TRBD1 TRBV18
CASSEGLTYEQYF TGTGCCAGCAGCGAAGGACTGACCTACGAGCAGTACTTC - TRBJ2-7 - TRBV2
CSASNTVDYSNQPQHF TGCAGTGCTAGTAACACAGTCGATTATAGCAATCAGCCCCAGCATTTT - TRBJ1-5 - TRBV20-1
CASSVMAGAYEQYF TGTGCCAGCAGTGTTATGGCGGGAGCGTACGAGCAGTACTTC once TRBJ2-7 TRBD2 TRBV27
CASSPRGTEAFF TGCGCCAGCAGTCCCCGGGGCACTGAAGCTTTCTTT - TRBJ1-1 - TRBV10-2
CASSPLGQGTHEQYF TGTGCCAGCTCACCGCTCGGACAGGGGACCCACGAGCAGTACTTC - TRBJ2-7 TRBD1 TRBV18
CASSRTGNTEAFF TGTGCCAGCAGCAGGACAGGGAACACTGAAGCTTTCTTT once TRBJ1-1 TRBD1 TRBV11-3
CASSLGSFGGGELFF TGTGCCAGCAGCTTAGGTTCGTTTGGGGGCGGAGAGCTGTTTTTT - TRBJ2-2 - TRBV11-3
CASSVTANTGELFF TGTGCCAGCTCTGTTACAGCGAACACCGGGGAGCTGTTTTTT - TRBJ2-2 - TRBV6-5
CASSFGTTTDTQYF TGTGCCAGCAGCTTCGGGACTACCACAGATACGCAGTATTTT - TRBJ2-3 TRBD2 TRBV3-1/TRBV3-2
CASSFNSGDTGELFF TGTGCCAGCAGCTTTAATAGCGGAGACACCGGGGAGCTGTTTTTT once TRBJ2-2 - TRBV5-4
CASSLGYTPFF TGTGCCAGCAGCTTAGGGTACACCCCGTTCTTC once TRBJ2-1 - TRBV7-2
CASSDPSGVSYEQYF TGTGCCAGCAGTGACCCCAGCGGGGTTAGCTACGAGCAGTACTTC - TRBJ2-7 TRBD2 TRBV2
CASSPGITGGPYEQYF TGTGCCAGCTCGCCGGGGATAACGGGAGGGCCGTACGAGCAGTACTTC - TRBJ2-7 TRBD2 TRBV18
CASSPSSSGNTIYF TGTGCCAGCAGTCCCTCGTCCTCTGGAAACACCATATATTTT - TRBJ1-3 - TRBV6-5
CASSIQGANEKLFF TGCGCCAGCAGCATACAGGGGGCGAATGAAAAACTGTTTTTT - TRBJ1-4 TRBD1 TRBV5-1
CASSQGQAGYTF TGTGCCAGCAGCCAGGGACAGGCTGGCTACACCTTC - TRBJ1-2 TRBD1 TRBV7-8
CASSRSSGGDYEQYF TGTGCCAGCAGTAGAAGTAGCGGGGGGGACTACGAGCAGTACTTC once TRBJ2-7 TRBD2 TRBV6-5
CASRRDSNQPQHF TGCGCCAGCAGGAGGGATAGCAATCAGCCCCAGCATTTT - TRBJ1-5 - TRBV5-1
CASSQGRQEGGYTF TGTGCCAGCAGCCAAGGACGTCAGGAGGGTGGCTACACCTTC - TRBJ1-2 - TRBV3-1/TRBV3-2
CASSLSPSGKTNTGELFF TGTGCCAGCAGCTTAAGTCCTAGCGGGAAAACGAACACCGGGGAGCTGTTTTTT - TRBJ2-2 TRBD2 TRBV7-3
CASSQHDSYEQYF TGTGCCAGCAGTCAACACGACAGCTACGAGCAGTACTTC - TRBJ2-7 - TRBV2
CASSPGQGGTGELFF TGTGCCAGCAGCCCAGGACAGGGGGGCACCGGGGAGCTGTTTTTT - TRBJ2-2 TRBD1 TRBV9
CAWSVLTGYGYTF TGTGCCTGGAGTGTATTAACGGGCTATGGCTACACCTTC - TRBJ1-2 - TRBV30
CASFESGTLLNTEAFF TGCGCCAGCTTCGAAAGCGGGACATTACTGAACACTGAAGCTTTCTTT - TRBJ1-1 - TRBV10-2
CASSGVTRWGRETQYF TGTGCCAGCAGCGGGGTCACTAGGTGGGGTCGGGAGACCCAGTACTTC - TRBJ2-5 - TRBV11-2
CASSLTDSTEAFF TGTGCCAGCAGCTTAACAGATTCCACTGAAGCTTTCTTT - TRBJ1-1 - TRBV11-2
CAWSHRTGSGYTF TGTGCCTGGAGTCACCGGACAGGGTCAGGCTACACCTTC once TRBJ1-2 TRBD1 TRBV30
CAWRRGVYSGKLNEQFF TGTGCCTGGAGAAGGGGAGTATATAGCGGGAAGTTGAATGAGCAGTTCTTC few TRBJ2-1 TRBD2 TRBV30
CASSPRGQSYGYTF TGTGCCAGCAGCCCAAGGGGGCAGAGCTATGGCTACACCTTC - TRBJ1-2 TRBD1 TRBV3-1/TRBV3-2
CASSQAPGEKLFF TGCGCCAGCAGCCAAGCCCCCGGGGAAAAACTGTTTTTT - TRBJ1-4 - TRBV4-1
CASSIAHPGANTGELFF TGTGCCAGTAGTATAGCTCACCCCGGGGCGAACACCGGGGAGCTGTTTTTT - TRBJ2-2 - TRBV19
CASSQGRGLWTQYF TGTGCCAGCAGCCAAGGGAGGGGACTATGGACCCAGTACTTC - TRBJ2-5 TRBD2 TRBV3-1/TRBV3-2
CASSLTSVSSYNEQFF TGTGCCAGCAGCCTCACTAGCGTGAGCTCCTACAATGAGCAGTTCTTC - TRBJ2-1 TRBD2 TRBV7-2
CASSPRTGRTEAFF TGTGCCAGCAGCCCGAGGACAGGGCGCACTGAAGCTTTCTTT - TRBJ1-1 TRBD1 TRBV5-5
CASSFFAKSRQGINEQFF TGTGCCAGCAGCTTTTTCGCTAAGTCTCGACAGGGCATTAATGAGCAGTTCTTC - TRBJ2-1 TRBD1 TRBV5-6
CASLPSPLAEQFF TGTGCCAGTCTGCCCTCACCTCTGGCCGAGCAGTTCTTC - TRBJ2-1 - TRBV6-5
CASSPGQGAFSPLHF TGTGCCAGCAGCCCCGGACAGGGGGCCTTTTCACCCCTCCACTTT once TRBJ1-6 TRBD1 TRBV5-8
CAWRVDRENAGYTF TGTGCCTGGAGGGTCGACAGGGAAAATGCTGGCTACACCTTC - TRBJ1-2 TRBD1 TRBV30
CASSHRTLARMNTQYF TGTGCCAGCAGCCACAGAACGTTGGCTAGGATGAATACGCAGTATTTT - TRBJ2-3 - TRBV3-1/TRBV3-2
CASSLTTNTEAFF TGTGCCAGCAGTCTTACTACGAACACTGAAGCTTTCTTT - TRBJ1-1 - TRBV12-3/TRBV12-4
CASSEGRGVYNEQFF TGTGCCAGCAGTGAAGGTCGGGGGGTGTACAATGAGCAGTTCTTC - TRBJ2-1 TRBD2 TRBV2
CASSQGSMTGSRNTIYF TGCGCCAGCAGCCAAGGGTCTATGACAGGGAGTAGGAACACCATATATTTT - TRBJ1-3 TRBD1 TRBV4-1
CASSGTGGNQPQHF TGTGCCAGCAGCGGGACAGGGGGCAATCAGCCCCAGCATTTT - TRBJ1-5 TRBD1 TRBV9
CASREGPSTDTQYF TGTGCCAGCAGGGAGGGTCCCAGCACAGATACGCAGTATTTT - TRBJ2-3 - TRBV6-5
CASTGGVGSGSPKDNEQFF TGTGCCAGCACCGGGGGGGTAGGAAGCGGGAGCCCGAAGGACAATGAGCAGTTCTTC - TRBJ2-1 TRBD2 TRBV2
CASSRTENTEAFF TGTGCCAGCAGCCGGACAGAGAACACTGAAGCTTTCTTT - TRBJ1-1 - TRBV5-6
CASSQGTGRLNTEAFF TGTGCCAGCTCACAAGGGACAGGGAGGCTGAACACTGAAGCTTTCTTT once TRBJ1-1 TRBD1 TRBV18
CASSSFLGPYEQYF TGTGCCAGCAGTTCTTTTTTGGGCCCCTACGAGCAGTACTTC - TRBJ2-7 - TRBV25-1
CAISEQGNGYTF TGTGCCATCAGTGAACAGGGGAATGGCTACACCTTC - TRBJ1-2 TRBD1 TRBV10-3
CASSYAGQGAGELFF TGTGCCAGCAGTTACGCTGGACAGGGGGCCGGGGAGCTGTTTTTT - TRBJ2-2 TRBD1 TRBV6-5
CASSLLNRGTRGYTF TGTGCCAGCAGCTTGCTAAATAGGGGTACTCGCGGCTACACCTTC once TRBJ1-2 - TRBV5-6
CSGGSTEAFF TGCAGTGGCGGTAGCACTGAAGCTTTCTTT - TRBJ1-1 - TRBV20-1